This TCR beta chain was sequenced in a study of blood T cell repertoires in COVID-19. For the study at large: There were acute and convalescent COVID-19 samples, and they came from the United States, Italy and Spain. Sources were T cells, B-cell-depleted T cells, or PBMCs; the material itself was cDNA or gDNA.

In the study's own analysis: The assay estimated nucleated cells by amplifying reference gene primers. The assay was immunoSEQ multiplex PCR, and TCRdb's table has in-frame clones only and misses some. For V, J and clone size, that table is used; D and trimming come from the DNA. The sample carries roughly 70,000 clones, around 70% recorded once. Trimming shortened V by 5 bases and J by 7 bases, and 18 bases separated the two germline ends. CDR1 is SNHLY and CDR2 is FYNNEI in the germline V gene. This CDR3 is 15 amino acids long. The sequenced material came from peripheral blood. The receptor comes from a man aged 60 to 75 with acute or convalescent COVID-19. The chain carries TRBV2 and TRBJ1-3; D is possibly TRBD1 (5 bases). In nucleotides, the CDR3 is TGTGCCAGCAGTTCGCAGGGTCAATTTTGGAACACCATATATTTT. Amino acids: CASSSQGQFWNTIYF.